Below are 20 T cell receptor beta chains sequenced from a single sample in a study of patients and donors after allogeneic stem cell transplantation. TCRdb independently ran MiXCR on the RT-PCR reads; one entry per CDR3 protein. In the table there are roughly 230,000 distinct CDR3 sequences, 13% to 15% of which are singletons. Material: blood, either unsorted or a sorted T cell fraction (not recorded which). Receptors were obtained from a human donor who was either an allogeneic HSCT recipient or a stem cell or donor lymphocyte infusion donor (not recorded which). It is not recorded whose cells these are; they may come from a transplant donor.

The table lists this clonotype with a few counts. The rearrangement links TRBV20-1 to TRBJ1-1; 7 nucleotides align to TRBD1. CDR1 DFQATT and CDR2 SNEGSKA come from the germline V gene (reference sequence). V lost 5 bases to trimming and J lost 7 bases; unmatched junction nucleotides: 4. This CDR3 has 11 amino acids. The DNA of the CDR3 is TGCAGTGCTCGGCAGGGGGTTGAAGCTTTCTTT. It specifies CSARQGVEAFF.

This clonotype occurred many times. The rearrangement uses TRBV15 and TRBJ1-3; D not resolved. V shed 0 bases and J shed 9 bases, with 6 bases lying between them. CDR3 length: 12 amino acids. Germline CDR1 is LNHNV and CDR2 is YYDKDF (reference sequence). CDR3: CATSRDVGTIYF. In DNA form, the CDR3 reads TGTGCCACCAGCAGAGATGTGGGCACCATATATTTT.

The chain has TRBV29-1 and TRBJ2-5; 12 bases map to TRBD2. The CDR3 covers 15 residues. V lost 7 bases and J lost 3; bases outside the gene matches: 9. Germline V lookup: CDR1 SQVTM, CDR2 ANQGSEA. The CDR3 sequence: CSARTSGNLKETQYF. As DNA, the CDR3 is TGCAGCGCCCGGACTAGCGGGAACCTAAAAGAGACCCAGTACTTC.

This clonotype was recorded at least ten times. The chain uses TRBV7-6 and TRBJ1-1; TRBD1 matches at 9 bases. The CDR3 loop spans 16 amino acids. Germline CDR1 is SGHVS and CDR2 is FNYEAQ. J was trimmed by 3 bases and V by 5 bases; bases with no gene match: 10. The CDR3 DNA reads as TGTGCCAGCAGCCCCACAGGGGGCCCTCCTCACACTGAAGCTTTCTTT. Its translation: CASSPTGGPPHTEAFF.

The chain is built from TRBV6-1 and TRBJ2-1; possibly TRBD1 for D (6 bases). Per germline, CDR1 MNHNS and CDR2 SASEGT. V was trimmed by 4 bases and J by 6 bases, leaving 13 bases between them. There are 14 residues in the CDR3. The CDR3 is CASSGTDLSNEQFF. CDR3 coding DNA: TGTGCCAGCAGTGGGACAGACCTTTCCAATGAGCAGTTCTTC.

Only a few counts were recorded for this clonotype. V usage is TRBV9 and J usage is TRBJ1-6; possible D gene TRBD1, 5 bases. Per the germline V gene, CDR1 is SGDLS and CDR2 is YYNGEE. The CDR3 totals 14 residues. Trimming removed 0 bases from V and 7 bases from J, with 8 bases in between. The CDR3 sequence is CASSVEGRNSPLHF. The CDR3 coding sequence is TGTGCCAGCAGCGTAGAGGGGAGAAATTCACCCCTCCACTTT.

In its sample, this clonotype was seen many times. The chain recombines TRBV15 with TRBJ2-1; D is unclear. Per the germline V gene, CDR1 is LNHNV and CDR2 is YYDKDF (reference sequence). Trimming cost V 0 bases and J 9 bases, with 12 bases left between them. CDR3 length: 14 residues. CDR3 in amino acids: CATSRDLQAGEQFF. Written as DNA, the CDR3 is TGTGCCACCAGCAGAGATCTCCAAGCAGGTGAGCAGTTCTTC.

This clonotype came up a few times. The chain combines TRBV20-1 with TRBJ1-2; perhaps TRBD1 as D (5 bases). The V gene's germline CDR1 is DFQATT and CDR2 SNEGSKA (reference sequence). The CDR3 spans 15 residues. Trimming took off 0 bases at V and 1 base at J, with 12 bases between the two ends. This chain's CDR3 is CSAREPGPSNYGYTF. In DNA form, the CDR3 reads TGCAGTGCTAGAGAACCGGGACCGAGTAACTATGGCTACACCTTC.

In this sample, this clonotype turned up once. A junction boundary mismatches the germline segment, possibly from a read error. The V gene is TRBV6-2 or TRBV6-3, the J gene TRBJ2-3; TRBD2 might be the D (5 bases). The CDR3 has 13 residues. The germline gives CDR1 MNHEY, CDR2 SVGEGT. Here the CDR3 reads CASTRTGTDSQYF. The CDR3 bases are TGTGCCAGCACTAGGACTGGCACAGATTCGCAGTATTTT.

This clonotype was detected ten times or more. The chain is built from TRBV20-1 and TRBJ2-5, with D possibly TRBD1 on 5 matching bases. V was clipped by 6 bases and J by 0 bases, with 5 bases between them. The CDR3 is 11 residues long. Germline V gene lookup returns CDR1 DFQATT and CDR2 SNEGSKA (reference sequence). CDR3 sequence (DNA): TGCAGTGCGGGGCACCAAGAGACCCAGTACTTC. Protein: CSAGHQETQYF.

This clonotype was picked up a small number of times. The chain combines TRBV7-8 with TRBJ2-2; D is uncertain. Between the trimmed V and J ends, which lost 0 bases and 1 base, there was a span of 9 bases. The CDR3 extends over 16 amino acids. Germline loops: CDR1 SGHVS, CDR2 FQNEAQ. The CDR3 loop reads CASSLARVGNTGELFF. For the CDR3, the DNA is TGTGCCAGCAGCTTAGCCCGGGTAGGGAACACCGGGGAGCTGTTTTTT. Drawing the rest from reference TRBV7-8 and TRBJ2-2, the complete variable domain is GAGVSQSPRYKVAKRGQDVALRCDPISGHVSLFWYQQALGQGPEFLTYFQNEAQLDKSGLPSDRFFAERPEGSVSTLKIQRTQQEDSAVYLCASSLARVGNTGELFFGEGSRLTVL.

This clonotype was seen a few times. This chain joins TRBV11-1 and TRBJ1-2; a weak D match, TRBD1 (5 bases). V was shortened by 1 base and J by 7 bases, with 10 bases between the two germline ends. Germline V lookup: CDR1 SGHAT, CDR2 FQDESV (reference sequence). The CDR3 has 13 residues. Here the CDR3 reads CASSLGGASGYTF. The CDR3 bases are TGTGCCAGCAGCTTAGGAGGGGCGAGTGGCTACACCTTC.

The rearrangement uses TRBV3-1 and TRBJ2-1; 7 nucleotides match TRBD2. Losses at the gene ends were 3 bases for V and 8 bases for J; bases not matched to a gene: 16. The CDR3 covers 17 residues. Germline values: CDR1 LGHDT, CDR2 YNNKEL (reference sequence). The CDR3 bases are TGTGCCAGCAGCCAGCCCAGGGCTAGCGGAGGAGGGGATGAGCAGTTCTTC. Translation: CASSQPRASGGGDEQFF.

The chain employs TRBV7-2 and TRBJ1-3; no clear D. Per germline, CDR1 SGHTA and CDR2 FQGNSA. V was trimmed by 4 bases and J by 3 bases, leaving 13 bases between them. This CDR3 has 15 amino acids. The CDR3, as DNA: TGTGCCAGCAGCTCCGATGAATTTATTGGAAACACCATATATTTT. Translation gives CASSSDEFIGNTIYF.

The table lists this clonotype with a few counts. This rearrangement joins TRBV12-3 or TRBV12-4 to TRBJ2-2; perhaps TRBD2 as D (5 bases). V was shortened by 7 bases and J by 7 bases, with 10 bases between the two germline ends. This CDR3 region has 12 residues. In DNA form, the CDR3 reads TGTGCCAGCACTTACGGGGACGGGGAGCTGTTTTTT. Translated, it gives CASTYGDGELFF.

In its sample, this clonotype was seen many times. This sequence joins TRBV6-5 and TRBJ2-1; the match to TRBD2 covers 7 bases. This CDR3 is built from 16 residues. J was trimmed by 2 bases and V by 3 bases; bases with no gene match: 7. Looked up from germline, CDR1 is MNHEY and CDR2 is SVGAGI. The CDR3 DNA follows: TGTGCCAGCAGTTATACCGGGAGGTTCCCCTACAATGAGCAGTTCTTC. It is translated as CASSYTGRFPYNEQFF.

This clonotype was seen a handful of times. The rearrangement links TRBV3-1 to TRBJ2-1; D tentatively reads TRBD1 or TRBD2 (5 bases each). The CDR3 consists of 12 residues. Trimming stripped 7 bases from V and 15 bases from J, with 19 bases between. Germline V gene data show CDR1 as LGHDT and CDR2 as YNNKEL (reference sequence). CDR3 nucleotide sequence: TGTGCCAGCACCCGAGGGCAGGGACGGGCGTTCTTC. It is translated as CASTRGQGRAFF.

V gene TRBV2 combines with J gene TRBJ2-5; possible D gene TRBD1, 5 bases. The CDR3 length is 12 residues. V lost 6 bases to trimming and J lost 4 bases, with 9 bases between them. Germline values: CDR1 SNHLY, CDR2 FYNNEI. CDR3 nucleotide sequence: TGTGCCAGCAGCATAGGGGCAGAGACCCAGTACTTC. This encodes CASSIGAETQYF.

With regard to this clonotype: With a much larger clone just one base away, this may be a read error. The chain links TRBV9 to TRBJ1-2; the D is unclear. Per germline, CDR1 SGDLS and CDR2 YYNGEE. This CDR3 has 11 residues. V was shortened by 7 bases and J by 8 bases, with 12 bases between the two germline ends. CDR3 region: CASGGRSGYTF. The CDR3 nucleotides read TGTGCCAGCGGCGGTCGATCGGGCTACACCTTC.

The chain carries TRBV18 and TRBJ1-1; D is uncertain. This CDR3 contains 14 residues. CDR1 and CDR2 (germline): KGHSH, LQKENI. Trimming took off 2 bases at V and 1 base at J, with 8 bases between the two ends. CDR3 bases: TGTGCCAGCTCACCAGGGCAGTCGAACACTGAAGCTTTCTTT. It codes for CASSPGQSNTEAFF. Full variable domain (outside the CDR3, taken from reference TRBV18 and TRBJ1-1): NAGVMQNPRHLVRRRGQEARLRCSPMKGHSHVYWYRQLPEEGLKFMVYLQKENIIDESGMPKERFSAEFPKEGPSILRIQQVVRGDSAAYFCASSPGQSNTEAFFGQGTRLTVV.